The 8 T cell receptor beta chains reported below all come from one sample, sequenced in a study of vaccination effects on CD4 cells after COVID-19. For these TCRs, the target antigens are not known. Subsequent to ten to eleven days of culture, CD4+ T cells were isolated. Measured with immunoSEQ multiplex PCR; TCRdb has only the in-frame clones, and not every one. The repertoire holds roughly 56,000 clones, 65% to 80% seen once, with roughly 3% in the top ten. The material sequenced was CD4+ T cells from PBMCs cultured without peptide, taken before COVID-19 vaccination. The source is a human donor who received a COVID-19 vaccine.

The V call is TRBV2, the J call TRBJ2-5; unclear D gene. Germline loops: CDR1 SNHLY, CDR2 FYNNEI. This CDR3 spans 14 amino acids. V was clipped by 3 bases and J by 4 bases, with 12 bases between them. The CDR3 sequence is CASSDALGAETQYF. CDR3 DNA: TGTGCCAGCAGTGACGCTCTGGGCGCAGAGACCCAGTACTTC.

The chain carries TRBV6-5 and TRBJ1-6, with D possibly TRBD1 on 5 matching bases. This CDR3 has 15 residues. The V end was cut by 6 bases, the J end by 9 bases, with 18 bases between. The germline V gene has CDR1 MNHEY and CDR2 SVGAGI. CDR3 loop: CASRGPGLGISPLHF. DNA for the CDR3: TGTGCCAGCAGGGGACCCGGTTTGGGCATTTCACCCCTCCACTTT.

This rearrangement joins TRBV25-1 to TRBJ1-3; D unclear. Looked up from germline, CDR1 is MGHDK and CDR2 is SYGVNS. Trimming took off 5 bases at V and 0 bases at J, with 11 bases between the two ends. This CDR3 has 15 amino acids. CDR3 nucleotides: TGTGCCAGCAGTACGTCACGAGGCTCTGGAAACACCATATATTTT. Encoded protein: CASSTSRGSGNTIYF.

This chain connects TRBV5-1 to TRBJ2-7; 8 bases align to TRBD1. The germline V gene encodes CDR1 SGHRS and CDR2 YFSETQ. The ends lost 4 bases at V and 7 bases at J; junction bases unmatched: 7. The CDR3 is 13 amino acids. The CDR3 bases are TGCGCCAGCAGCACTAGGACAGGGACTGAGCAGTACGTC. Its translation is CASSTRTGTEQYV.

This chain connects TRBV10-3 to TRBJ1-2, with 9 bases lining up with TRBD1. The trim removed 1 base at V and 7 bases at J, leaving 7 bases unmatched. The CDR3 extends over 15 amino acids. CDR1 is ENHRY and CDR2 is SYGVKD in the germline V gene. The CDR3 coding sequence is TGTGCCATCAGTGAGTTACCGGGACAGGGTCGTGGCTACACCTTC. Translating it yields CAISELPGQGRGYTF.

The gene calls are TRBV29-1 and TRBJ2-3; D gene uncertain. The CDR3 contains 13 residues. V was shortened by 6 bases and J by 0 bases, with 10 bases between the two germline ends. Germline-derived CDR1 and CDR2 are SQVTM and ANQGSEA. The CDR3 sequence is CSVTLRSTDTQYF. DNA of the CDR3: TGCAGCGTGACCCTTAGAAGCACAGATACGCAGTATTTT.

The V call is TRBV7-9, the J call TRBJ1-2; D call uncertain. Germline CDR1 and CDR2: SEHNR and FQNEAQ (reference sequence). The CDR3 is 13 amino acids. V was clipped by 7 bases and J by 0 bases, with 9 bases between them. In nucleotides, the CDR3 is TGTGCCAGCACCGGGGTGCCTAACTATGGCTACACCTTC. As protein: CASTGVPNYGYTF.

The rearrangement uses TRBV6-5 and TRBJ1-4; D unresolved. The CDR3 sequence is 14 residues long. With 0 bases removed from V and 4 bases from J, the gap between germline ends came to 6 bases. Germline assignment: CDR1 MNHEY and CDR2 SVGAGI. The CDR3 DNA reads as TGTGCCAGCAGTTACTCTGAGATTAATGAAAAACTGTTTTTT. Translation: CASSYSEINEKLFF.